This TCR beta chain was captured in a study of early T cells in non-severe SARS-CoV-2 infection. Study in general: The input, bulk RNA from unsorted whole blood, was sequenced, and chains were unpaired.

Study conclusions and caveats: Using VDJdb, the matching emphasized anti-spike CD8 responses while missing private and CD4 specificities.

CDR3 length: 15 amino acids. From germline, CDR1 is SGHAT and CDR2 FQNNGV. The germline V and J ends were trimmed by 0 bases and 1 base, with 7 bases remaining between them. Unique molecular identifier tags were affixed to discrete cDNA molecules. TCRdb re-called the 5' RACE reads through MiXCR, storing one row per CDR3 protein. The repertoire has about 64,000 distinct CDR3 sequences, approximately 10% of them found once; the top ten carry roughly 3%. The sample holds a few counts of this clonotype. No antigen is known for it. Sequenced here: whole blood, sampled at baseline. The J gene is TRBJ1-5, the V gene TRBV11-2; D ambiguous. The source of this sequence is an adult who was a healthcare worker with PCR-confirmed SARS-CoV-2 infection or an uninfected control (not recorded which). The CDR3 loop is CASSLERQSNQPQHF. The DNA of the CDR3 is TGTGCCAGCAGCTTAGAAAGGCAGAGCAATCAGCCCCAGCATTTT. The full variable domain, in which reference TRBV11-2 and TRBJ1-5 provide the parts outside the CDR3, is EAGVAQSPRYKIIEKRQSVAFWCNPISGHATLYWYQQILGQGPKLLIQFQNNGVVDDSQLPKDRFSAERLKGVDSTLKIQPAKLEDSAVYLCASSLERQSNQPQHFGDGTRLSIL.